The clone carrying this T cell receptor beta chain showed up just a few times. Its specificity is not known. This entry belongs to a study of cytomegalovirus exposure and HLA in healthy donors. General study findings and limits: Cytomegalovirus association was listed for around 170 TCR beta chains. Later analysis associated a missense DCLRE1C variant with TCR beta V- and J-gene trimming. Most of the TCR beta V segments (in an earlier analysis) were productive either about 90% or about 30% of the time.

PCR employed 60 Vbeta and 13 Jbeta primers. TCRdb's copy holds only in-frame clones and misses some; the assay was immunoSEQ multiplex PCR. The sample lists 110,000 or so clones, about 13% seen once, with roughly a sixth in the top ten. This CDR3 is 11 amino acids long. CDR1 is DFQATT and CDR2 is SNEGSKA in the germline V gene (reference sequence). Trimming took off 6 bases at V and 7 bases at J, with 13 bases between the two ends. This clonotype was sampled from a man in his forties or fifties in good health and CMV-seropositive. The rearrangement uses TRBV20-1 and TRBJ2-7; D perhaps matches TRBD2 (5 bases). The sequenced sample consisted of PBMCs. CDR3 amino acids: CSAPKSGEQYF. CDR3 bases: TGCAGTGCGCCTAAATCGGGGGAGCAGTACTTC.